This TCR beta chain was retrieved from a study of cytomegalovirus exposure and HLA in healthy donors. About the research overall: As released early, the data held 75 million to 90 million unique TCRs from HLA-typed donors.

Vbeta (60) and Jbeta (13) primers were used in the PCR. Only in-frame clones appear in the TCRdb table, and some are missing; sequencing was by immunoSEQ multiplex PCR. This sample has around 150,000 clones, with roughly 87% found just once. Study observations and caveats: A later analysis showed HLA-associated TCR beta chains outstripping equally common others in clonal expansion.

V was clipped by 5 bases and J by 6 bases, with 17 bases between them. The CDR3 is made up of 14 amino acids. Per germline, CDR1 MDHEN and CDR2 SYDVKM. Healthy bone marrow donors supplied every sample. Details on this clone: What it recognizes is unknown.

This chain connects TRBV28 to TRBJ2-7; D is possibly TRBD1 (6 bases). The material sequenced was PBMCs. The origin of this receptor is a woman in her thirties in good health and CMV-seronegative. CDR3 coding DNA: TGTGCCAGCAGTACCCGGGCAGGGGATAGCGAGCAGTACTTC. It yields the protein CASSTRAGDSEQYF.